This entry is about one T cell receptor (beta chain). Its target is unknown. TCRdb ran MiXCR on the 5' RACE reads and lists one entry per CDR3 protein. The table shows about 900,000 distinct CDR3 sequences, with 10% to 15% occurring only once. In every case, the donor was a healthy Caucasian. This sample was included in a study of identical twins. Whole-study findings and limits: Invariant cells of the MAIT and iNKT types might have partly distorted the zero-insertion analyses.

This CDR3 region has 15 residues. V gave up 4 bases and J gave up 1 base; unmatched junction bases: 6. Germline CDR1 and CDR2: WSHSY and SAAADI. The same data also contributed to another study, on yellow fever vaccine responses in identical twins.

The sequenced sample consisted of PBMCs. The sequence was collected from a woman younger than 30 in good health. This chain connects TRBV10-2 to TRBJ2-7, with TRBD1 identical over 8 bases. CDR3: CASSGGQGWSYEQYV. DNA for the CDR3: TGCGCCAGCAGTGGCGGACAGGGATGGTCCTACGAGCAGTACGTC.